This T cell receptor (beta chain) comes out of a study of cytomegalovirus exposure and HLA in healthy donors. The method was immunoSEQ multiplex PCR; TCRdb's version includes in-frame clones alone and lacks a portion of them. The sample has around 350,000 clones, 70% to 90% seen once. This receptor was obtained from a young woman in good health and CMV-seronegative. Sequencing was performed on PBMCs.

For the CDR3, the DNA is TGTGCCAGTAGTCCCAGGTCAGGGGCAGCTTGGCACACTGAAGCTTTCTTT. Translating gives CASSPRSGAAWHTEAFF. J is TRBJ1-1 and V is TRBV19, with D possibly matching TRBD1 (6 bases). V was clipped by 5 bases and J by 3 bases, with 22 bases between them. Germline values: CDR1 LNHDA, CDR2 SQIVND (reference sequence). This CDR3 has 17 amino acids.